Below, one T cell receptor beta chain is given with its context. Germline loops: CDR1 GTSNPN, CDR2 SVGIG (reference sequence). There are 12 residues in the CDR3. Trimming took off 5 bases at V and 1 base at J, with 5 bases between the two ends. Original analysis: Reference gene primers were amplified, and this amplification served to estimate nucleated cell counts. Using immunoSEQ multiplex PCR, the repertoire was profiled, and TCRdb retains in-frame clones only, with some absent. V, J and clone size are taken as reported in that table, and D and trimming were inferred from the DNA itself. The sample includes tens of thousands of clones, approximately 81% of them seen just once. This entry belongs to a study of blood T cell repertoires in COVID-19. Study-level background: COVID-19 samples collected from the United States, Italy and Spain covered acute and convalescent phases. PBMCs, B-cell-depleted T cells, or T cells were the source of the cDNA or gDNA that made up the material.

The gene calls are TRBV30 and TRBJ2-2; the D is unclear. This TCR derives from a man aged 55 to 69 in a cohort sampled during active COVID-19. Sequencing was done on a sample of peripheral blood. CDR3 protein: CAWEQNTGELFF. CDR3 in DNA: TGTGCCTGGGAACAGAACACCGGGGAGCTGTTTTTT.